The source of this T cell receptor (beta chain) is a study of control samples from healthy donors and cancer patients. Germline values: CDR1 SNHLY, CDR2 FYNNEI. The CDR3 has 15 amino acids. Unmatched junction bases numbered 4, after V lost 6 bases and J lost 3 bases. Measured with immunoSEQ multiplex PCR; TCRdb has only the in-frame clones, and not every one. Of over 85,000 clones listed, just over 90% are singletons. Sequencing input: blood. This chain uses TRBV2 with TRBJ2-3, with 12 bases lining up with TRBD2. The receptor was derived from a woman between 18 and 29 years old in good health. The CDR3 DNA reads TGTGCCAGCAGGGGACTAGCGGGTCTTACAGATACGCAGTATTTT. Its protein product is CASRGLAGLTDTQYF.